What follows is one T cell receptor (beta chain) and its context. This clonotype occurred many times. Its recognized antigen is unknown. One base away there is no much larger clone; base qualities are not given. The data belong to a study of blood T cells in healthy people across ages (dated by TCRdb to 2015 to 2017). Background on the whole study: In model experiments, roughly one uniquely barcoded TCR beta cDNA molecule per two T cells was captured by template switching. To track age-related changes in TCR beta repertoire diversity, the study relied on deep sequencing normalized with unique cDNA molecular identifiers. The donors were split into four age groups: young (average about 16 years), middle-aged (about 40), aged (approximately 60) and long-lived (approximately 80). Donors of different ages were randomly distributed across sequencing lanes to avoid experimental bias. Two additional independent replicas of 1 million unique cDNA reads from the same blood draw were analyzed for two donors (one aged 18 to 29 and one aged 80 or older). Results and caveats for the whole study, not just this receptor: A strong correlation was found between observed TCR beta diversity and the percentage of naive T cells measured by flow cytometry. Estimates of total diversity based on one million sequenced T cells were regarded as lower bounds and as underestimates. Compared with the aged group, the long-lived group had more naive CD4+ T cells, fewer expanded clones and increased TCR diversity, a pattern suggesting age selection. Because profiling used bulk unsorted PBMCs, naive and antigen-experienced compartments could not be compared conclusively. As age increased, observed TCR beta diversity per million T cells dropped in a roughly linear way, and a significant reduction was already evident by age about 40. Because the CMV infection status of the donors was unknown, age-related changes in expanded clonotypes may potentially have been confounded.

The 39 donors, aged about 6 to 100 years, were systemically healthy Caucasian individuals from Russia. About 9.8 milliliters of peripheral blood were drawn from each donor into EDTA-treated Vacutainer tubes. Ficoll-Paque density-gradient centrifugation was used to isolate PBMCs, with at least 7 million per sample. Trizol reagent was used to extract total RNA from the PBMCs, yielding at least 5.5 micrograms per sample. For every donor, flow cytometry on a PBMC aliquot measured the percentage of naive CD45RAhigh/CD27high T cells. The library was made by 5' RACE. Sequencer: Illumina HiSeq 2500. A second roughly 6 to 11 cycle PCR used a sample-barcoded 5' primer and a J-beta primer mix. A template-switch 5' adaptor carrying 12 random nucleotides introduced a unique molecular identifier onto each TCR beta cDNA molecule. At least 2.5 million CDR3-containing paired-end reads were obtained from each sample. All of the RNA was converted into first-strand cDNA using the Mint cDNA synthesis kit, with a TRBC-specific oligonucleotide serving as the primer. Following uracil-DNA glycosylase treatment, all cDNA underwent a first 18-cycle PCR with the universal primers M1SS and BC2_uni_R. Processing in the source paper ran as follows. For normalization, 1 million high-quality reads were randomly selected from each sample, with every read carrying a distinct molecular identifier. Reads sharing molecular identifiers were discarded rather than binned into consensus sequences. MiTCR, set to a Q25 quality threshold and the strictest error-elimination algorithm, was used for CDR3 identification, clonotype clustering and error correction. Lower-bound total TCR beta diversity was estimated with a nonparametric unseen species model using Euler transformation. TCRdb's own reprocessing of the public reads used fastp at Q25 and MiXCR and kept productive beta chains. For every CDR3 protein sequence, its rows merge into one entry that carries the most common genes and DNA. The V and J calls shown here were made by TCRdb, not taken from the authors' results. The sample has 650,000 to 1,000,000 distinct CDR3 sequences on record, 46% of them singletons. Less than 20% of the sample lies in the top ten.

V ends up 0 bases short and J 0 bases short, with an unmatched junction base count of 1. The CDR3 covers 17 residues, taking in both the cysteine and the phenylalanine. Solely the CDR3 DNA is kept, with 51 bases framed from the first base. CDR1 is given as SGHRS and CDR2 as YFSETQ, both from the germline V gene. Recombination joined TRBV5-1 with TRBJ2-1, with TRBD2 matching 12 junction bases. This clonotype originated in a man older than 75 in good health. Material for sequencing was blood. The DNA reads TGCGCCAGCAGCTTGGTGACTAGCGGGAGCTCCTACAATGAGCAGTTCTTC. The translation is CASSLVTSGSSYNEQFF.